This is a list of T cell receptor beta chains from one sample in a study of cytomegalovirus exposure and HLA in healthy donors. The method was immunoSEQ multiplex PCR; TCRdb's version includes in-frame clones alone and lacks a portion of them. Of tens of thousands of clones listed, approximately 75% were seen once; the top ten hold roughly 3.7%. The material sequenced was PBMCs. The receptors were sampled from a man aged 35 to 55 in good health and CMV-seronegative. Both conserved end residues are part of each CDR3. Each record gives: V gene, clone size, J gene, D gene, CDR3 protein, CDR3 DNA. The D gene is left open where the match is weak. Clone size is not always given. Where it is, it says once, few, many or a class for expanded clones.

v_gene: TRBV7-2; abundance: -; j_gene: TRBJ1-1; d_gene: TRBD1; CDR3aa: CASSRLTGGSTEAFF; CDR3nt: TGTGCCAGCAGCAGACTGACAGGGGGAAGCACTGAAGCTTTCTTT
v_gene: TRBV7-2; abundance: -; j_gene: TRBJ1-1; d_gene: -; CDR3aa: CASSSRTATEAFF; CDR3nt: TGTGCCAGCAGCTCGAGGACAGCTACTGAAGCTTTCTTT
v_gene: TRBV9; abundance: -; j_gene: TRBJ2-1; d_gene: -; CDR3aa: CASSVDLAGSEQFF; CDR3nt: TGTGCCAGCAGCGTAGATCTAGCCGGTAGTGAGCAGTTCTTC
v_gene: TRBV6-4; abundance: -; j_gene: TRBJ1-2; d_gene: TRBD1; CDR3aa: CASSEGTGVGYTF; CDR3nt: TGTGCCAGCAGTGAAGGGACAGGAGTCGGCTACACCTTC
v_gene: TRBV4-1; abundance: few; j_gene: TRBJ1-2; d_gene: TRBD1; CDR3aa: CASSHVIRDRGLGNYGYTF; CDR3nt: TGCGCCAGCAGCCACGTTATCCGGGACAGGGGGCTCGGTAACTATGGCTACACCTTC
v_gene: TRBV15; abundance: few; j_gene: TRBJ1-2; d_gene: -; CDR3aa: CATSREEGGLDGYTF; CDR3nt: TGTGCCACCAGCAGAGAGGAGGGGGGGTTGGATGGCTACACCTTC
v_gene: TRBV11-3; abundance: -; j_gene: TRBJ1-1; d_gene: -; CDR3aa: CASSRSGLGNTEAFF; CDR3nt: TGTGCCAGCAGCCGATCGGGACTAGGGAACACTGAAGCTTTCTTT
v_gene: TRBV27; abundance: -; j_gene: TRBJ1-6; d_gene: TRBD1; CDR3aa: CASSTTGAVSPLHF; CDR3nt: TGTGCCAGCAGTACGACAGGGGCTGTCTCACCCCTCCACTTT
v_gene: TRBV20-1; abundance: -; j_gene: TRBJ1-2; d_gene: -; CDR3aa: CSAPPGGGYTF; CDR3nt: TGCAGTGCCCCCCCGGGGGGGGGCTACACCTTC
v_gene: TRBV7-2; abundance: -; j_gene: TRBJ2-3; d_gene: -; CDR3aa: CASSFLPDPSTDTQYF; CDR3nt: TGTGCCAGCAGCTTTCTGCCAGATCCTAGCACAGATACGCAGTATTTT
v_gene: TRBV5-1; abundance: -; j_gene: TRBJ2-1; d_gene: -; CDR3aa: CASSLARYQAYNEQFF; CDR3nt: TGCGCCAGCAGCTTGGCACGCTATCAGGCCTACAATGAGCAGTTCTTC
v_gene: TRBV6-6; abundance: -; j_gene: TRBJ1-1; d_gene: -; CDR3aa: CASSYGAEGTEAFF; CDR3nt: TGTGCCAGCAGTTACGGAGCGGAGGGCACTGAAGCTTTCTTT
v_gene: TRBV4-1; abundance: -; j_gene: TRBJ2-1; d_gene: -; CDR3aa: CASSQVGQGTYNEQFF; CDR3nt: TGCGCCAGCAGCCAAGTCGGGCAGGGAACCTACAATGAGCAGTTCTTC
v_gene: TRBV28; abundance: -; j_gene: TRBJ2-1; d_gene: TRBD1; CDR3aa: CASSPGTGGLNEQFF; CDR3nt: TGTGCCAGCAGTCCCGGGACAGGGGGCCTCAATGAGCAGTTCTTC
v_gene: TRBV19; abundance: once; j_gene: TRBJ2-7; d_gene: -; CDR3aa: CASSYSRGEQYF; CDR3nt: TGTGCCAGTAGTTACTCAAGGGGCGAGCAGTACTTC
v_gene: TRBV7-2; abundance: -; j_gene: TRBJ2-7; d_gene: -; CDR3aa: CASSLAGQGWYEQYF; CDR3nt: TGTGCCAGCAGCTTAGCCGGTCAGGGGTGGTACGAGCAGTACTTC
v_gene: TRBV4-2; abundance: -; j_gene: TRBJ2-7; d_gene: TRBD1; CDR3aa: CASSQDYRGGRYEQYF; CDR3nt: TGTGCCAGCAGCCAAGATTATCGAGGGGGCCGCTACGAGCAGTACTTC
v_gene: TRBV4-1; abundance: few; j_gene: TRBJ1-3; d_gene: -; CDR3aa: CASSQVGTPGNTIYF; CDR3nt: TGCGCCAGCAGCCAAGTTGGGACTCCCGGAAACACCATATATTTT
v_gene: TRBV10-3; abundance: -; j_gene: TRBJ2-7; d_gene: TRBD1; CDR3aa: CAITPDRSTYEQYF; CDR3nt: TGTGCCATCACTCCGGACAGGTCCACCTACGAGCAGTACTTC
v_gene: TRBV5-1; abundance: -; j_gene: TRBJ2-2; d_gene: -; CDR3aa: CASSLVGQGIAGELFF; CDR3nt: TGCGCCAGCAGCTTGGTAGGGCAGGGGATAGCCGGGGAGCTGTTTTTT
v_gene: TRBV4-2; abundance: -; j_gene: TRBJ2-5; d_gene: TRBD1; CDR3aa: CASSQGTGMKETQYF; CDR3nt: TGTGCCAGCAGCCAAGGGACAGGGATGAAGGAGACCCAGTACTTC
v_gene: TRBV6-6; abundance: -; j_gene: TRBJ2-7; d_gene: TRBD2; CDR3aa: CASSSERGGWGEQYF; CDR3nt: TGTGCCAGCAGTTCTGAGCGGGGGGGATGGGGCGAGCAGTACTTC
v_gene: TRBV28; abundance: -; j_gene: TRBJ2-5; d_gene: -; CDR3aa: CASSFAGETQYF; CDR3nt: TGTGCCAGCAGTTTTGCGGGTGAGACCCAGTACTTC
v_gene: TRBV27; abundance: -; j_gene: TRBJ2-1; d_gene: -; CDR3aa: CASSLRAGIGEQFF; CDR3nt: TGTGCCAGCAGTTTAAGGGCAGGGATCGGTGAGCAGTTCTTC
v_gene: TRBV6-1; abundance: few; j_gene: TRBJ1-1; d_gene: -; CDR3aa: CASSKARERNTEAFF; CDR3nt: TGTGCCAGCAGTAAAGCGAGAGAGAGGAACACTGAAGCTTTCTTT
v_gene: TRBV7-8; abundance: -; j_gene: TRBJ1-5; d_gene: TRBD1; CDR3aa: CASSPGTVDQPQHF; CDR3nt: TGTGCCAGCAGCCCAGGGACAGTGGATCAGCCCCAGCATTTT
v_gene: TRBV6-5; abundance: -; j_gene: TRBJ2-7; d_gene: -; CDR3aa: CASREGYEQYF; CDR3nt: TGTGCCAGCAGGGAGGGGTACGAGCAGTACTTC
v_gene: TRBV28; abundance: many; j_gene: TRBJ2-6; d_gene: TRBD1; CDR3aa: CASSHTWTGTLLSTGANVLTF; CDR3nt: TGTGCCAGCAGTCACACTTGGACAGGGACTTTGCTCTCCACTGGGGCCAACGTCCTGACTTTC
v_gene: TRBV5-1; abundance: few; j_gene: TRBJ1-6; d_gene: -; CDR3aa: CASSLSVLGSPLHF; CDR3nt: TGCGCCAGCAGCTTGAGCGTACTCGGGTCACCCCTCCACTTT
v_gene: TRBV9; abundance: -; j_gene: TRBJ2-7; d_gene: TRBD2; CDR3aa: CASSVESSGALSEQYF; CDR3nt: TGTGCCAGCAGCGTAGAATCTAGCGGGGCACTCTCGGAGCAGTACTTC
v_gene: TRBV6-5; abundance: -; j_gene: TRBJ1-5; d_gene: TRBD1; CDR3aa: CASSLQGDQPQHF; CDR3nt: TGTGCCAGCAGCCTACAGGGGGATCAGCCCCAGCATTTT
v_gene: TRBV18; abundance: -; j_gene: TRBJ2-7; d_gene: -; CDR3aa: CASSPRGDSSYEQYF; CDR3nt: TGTGCCAGCTCCCCAAGGGGGGACAGCTCCTACGAGCAGTACTTC
v_gene: TRBV4-1; abundance: few; j_gene: TRBJ1-5; d_gene: TRBD1; CDR3aa: CASSQWDRGDQPQHF; CDR3nt: TGCGCCAGCAGCCAGTGGGACAGGGGTGATCAGCCCCAGCATTTT
v_gene: TRBV18; abundance: -; j_gene: TRBJ2-7; d_gene: -; CDR3aa: CASSPSPGEGVQYF; CDR3nt: TGTGCCAGCTCACCATCCCCAGGTGAAGGTGTGCAGTACTTC
v_gene: TRBV6-5; abundance: -; j_gene: TRBJ2-7; d_gene: -; CDR3aa: CASSKGGAIYEQYF; CDR3nt: TGTGCCAGCTCAAAGGGGGGGGCAATTTACGAGCAGTACTTC
v_gene: TRBV7-6; abundance: -; j_gene: TRBJ1-1; d_gene: -; CDR3aa: CASSLAPGADTEAFF; CDR3nt: TGTGCCAGCAGCTTGGCCCCAGGGGCTGACACTGAAGCTTTCTTT
v_gene: TRBV30; abundance: few; j_gene: TRBJ2-7; d_gene: TRBD1; CDR3aa: CAWSKDRGREQYF; CDR3nt: TGTGCCTGGAGTAAGGACAGGGGCCGCGAGCAGTACTTC
v_gene: TRBV11-3; abundance: -; j_gene: TRBJ2-3; d_gene: -; CDR3aa: CASSLGGRFGGTDTQYF; CDR3nt: TGTGCCAGCAGCTTAGGGGGGCGCTTCGGGGGCACAGATACGCAGTATTTT
v_gene: TRBV28; abundance: -; j_gene: TRBJ1-5; d_gene: -; CDR3aa: CASSLQGRNQPQHF; CDR3nt: TGTGCCAGCAGTTTACAGGGGCGCAATCAGCCCCAGCATTTT
v_gene: TRBV9; abundance: -; j_gene: TRBJ2-5; d_gene: -; CDR3aa: CASSGSGEPDEEQYF; CDR3nt: TGTGCCAGCAGCGGTTCAGGGGAGCCAGACGAGGAGCAGTACTTC
v_gene: TRBV25-1; abundance: -; j_gene: TRBJ2-3; d_gene: TRBD2; CDR3aa: CASSRQRGGGMDTQYF; CDR3nt: TGTGCCAGCAGTAGACAGCGGGGGGGCGGGATGGATACGCAGTATTTT
v_gene: TRBV7-9; abundance: -; j_gene: TRBJ2-7; d_gene: TRBD1; CDR3aa: CASSLGQGSNTYEQYF; CDR3nt: TGTGCCAGCAGCTTAGGACAGGGCAGCAATACCTACGAGCAGTACTTC
v_gene: TRBV5-4; abundance: -; j_gene: TRBJ2-2; d_gene: TRBD1; CDR3aa: CASNGQGQTGELFF; CDR3nt: TGTGCCAGCAACGGACAGGGGCAAACCGGGGAGCTGTTTTTT
v_gene: TRBV4-2; abundance: -; j_gene: TRBJ2-1; d_gene: TRBD1; CDR3aa: CASSQDYRTGADEQFF; CDR3nt: TGTGCCAGCAGCCAAGATTACAGGACAGGGGCCGATGAGCAGTTCTTC
v_gene: TRBV6-1; abundance: -; j_gene: TRBJ1-5; d_gene: TRBD1; CDR3aa: CASSTGGGGQPQHF; CDR3nt: TGTGCCAGCAGTACAGGGGGGGGAGGTCAGCCCCAGCATTTT
v_gene: TRBV7-9; abundance: -; j_gene: TRBJ1-4; d_gene: -; CDR3aa: CASSLVVGGEKLFF; CDR3nt: TGTGCCAGCAGCTTAGTCGTCGGTGGTGAAAAACTGTTTTTT
v_gene: TRBV5-1; abundance: -; j_gene: TRBJ2-7; d_gene: TRBD1; CDR3aa: CASSLMDRASYEQYF; CDR3nt: TGCGCCAGCAGCTTGATGGACAGGGCCTCCTACGAGCAGTACTTC
v_gene: TRBV30; abundance: -; j_gene: TRBJ2-7; d_gene: -; CDR3aa: CAWSVPDREGEQYF; CDR3nt: TGTGCCTGGAGTGTACCGGACAGGGAGGGCGAGCAGTACTTC